Listed here is a single T cell receptor (beta chain). Its specific antigen is unknown. The record has no base qualities; no much larger clone is one base away. Using the deep immunoSEQ assay, TCR CDR3 regions were amplified from genomic DNA by multiplex PCR. Extracted genomic DNA from each cell subset was spread evenly across all wells of several immunoSEQ 96-well plates, with each plate serving as a replicate. For sorted subsets, about 200 ng genomic DNA, equal to about 30,000 T cell genomes, was loaded into each replicate PCR. Purified libraries were measured with a Qubit 3.0 fluorometer, size-checked on a Bioanalyzer 2100, and measured again with the KAPA Library Quantification kit. Every immunoSEQ 96-well plate was sequenced on a dedicated single-read 150-cycle Illumina NextSeq 550 flow cell. The paper's processing steps were these. Because the immunoSEQ output held only junctional sequences and lacked quality scores, the filtering could not match the filtering applied to full-length reads. To assign V/J genes and CDR3, sequences were annotated using PyIR, a Python wrapper for IgBLAST v1.9, with IMGT germline references. Reads were filtered out if the reads had weak V/J assignments (E-value above 1e-6), no CDR3, stop codons, out-of-frame junctions, or ambiguous translated residues. A V3J clonotype was defined by an identical inferred V gene, J gene, and CDR3 amino acid sequence. Percentage overlap between repertoires was calculated by dividing the number of shared unique clonotypes by the size of the smaller repertoire. RTK rarefaction, the Chao1 estimator, and Recon v2.1 estimates of unobserved clonotypes were used to assess repertoire richness. Generation probabilities were computed with OLGA for all TCRbeta clonotypes obtained by the gDNA method from four donors. TCRdb carries this immuneACCESS record with in-frame sequences only. Its versions omit some clonotypes, under half of them owing to an unresolved V gene in the studies checked, with the rest unexplained. V, J and clone size are taken as reported in that table, and D and trimming were inferred from the DNA itself. Here the sample has 2 million to 3 million clones; approximately 94% occur a single time. The ten biggest clones cover 0.36% of the sample.

Sequences SGHTA (CDR1) and FQGTGA (CDR2) are obtained from the germline V gene. Unmatched junction bases come to 5, with V trimmed by 3 bases and J by 4 bases. Spanning cysteine to phenylalanine, the CDR3 consists of 15 amino acids. The entry retains the CDR3 DNA only, 45 bases that are in frame from base 1. This specimen comes from a study of shared clonotypes between healthy human individuals (dated by TCRdb to between 2020 and 2021). In the study overall: The cohort comprised two women and a few men aged 18 to 49 years. To increase sequencing depth and limit assay-specific biases, different laboratories used diverse techniques to prepare libraries and sequence TCR repertoires. Per donor, three plates each were used for CD4 naive and CD4 memory, two for CD8 naive, and one for CD8 memory. Each donor's leukapheresis produced roughly between roughly 0.85 and 10 billion PBMCs. The study deeply sequenced blood TCR repertoires of about 5 healthy adults to estimate repertoire size and the extent of clonotype sharing between individuals. What the research found in general, with its limitations: Compared with non-shared clonotypes, the clonotypes found in all four sorted-subset donors had higher generation probabilities. Naive subsets generally had larger estimated clonotype richness than memory subsets did. Sharing across a handful of donors was observed for approximately 5% of naive CD4, about 4% of naive CD8, 2% to 2.5% of memory CD4, and around 0.42% of memory CD8 clonotypes. Pairwise subsampling indicated that sequencing depth was expected to affect the degree of clonotype sharing among donors. Because the study included a small number of donors, the genetic and exposure-history diversity represented was limited. Sampling was restricted to blood, and TCR repertoires in tissue are likely to differ from TCR repertoires in blood. Rarefaction of sorted-subset datasets indicated incomplete sequencing despite the large sequencing depth.

Healthy HIV-negative adults with no recently reported acute infections or vaccinations were included as donors. Every donor was a Caucasian adult residing in Nashville, Tennessee, USA. Magnetic negative selection was used to enrich CD4+ T cells, after which naive cells were positively selected on CD45RA and the negative fraction became the memory subset. After blood collection by leukapheresis, PBMCs were isolated using Ficoll-Histopaque density gradient centrifugation and then cryopreserved in the vapor phase of liquid nitrogen. Purity and quantity of every magnetically sorted T cell population were checked by analytical flow cytometry. From each sorted fraction, genomic DNA was isolated and quantified by UV absorbance on a Nanodrop 2000c.

The rearranged chain carries TRBV7-3 and TRBJ2-3; 9 central bases correspond to TRBD2. This TCR was sampled from a young man in good health. Some clones in this sample may be carry-over from other donors' samples. Sequencing was performed on naive CD4+ T cells from PBMCs. This sample's cell subset or site label indicates: CD45RA+ positively selected. The CDR3 amino acid sequence is: CASSLSGRWADTQYF. The DNA is TGTGCCAGCAGCTTGAGCGGGAGGTGGGCAGATACGCAGTATTTT. Joined to the reference TRBV7-3 and TRBJ2-3 proteins, this CDR3 gives the full variable domain: GAGVSQTPSNKVTEKGKYVELRCDPISGHTALYWYRQSLGQGPEFLIYFQGTGAADDSGLPNDRFFAVRPEGSVSTLKIQRTERGDSAVYLCASSLSGRWADTQYFGPGTRLTVL.